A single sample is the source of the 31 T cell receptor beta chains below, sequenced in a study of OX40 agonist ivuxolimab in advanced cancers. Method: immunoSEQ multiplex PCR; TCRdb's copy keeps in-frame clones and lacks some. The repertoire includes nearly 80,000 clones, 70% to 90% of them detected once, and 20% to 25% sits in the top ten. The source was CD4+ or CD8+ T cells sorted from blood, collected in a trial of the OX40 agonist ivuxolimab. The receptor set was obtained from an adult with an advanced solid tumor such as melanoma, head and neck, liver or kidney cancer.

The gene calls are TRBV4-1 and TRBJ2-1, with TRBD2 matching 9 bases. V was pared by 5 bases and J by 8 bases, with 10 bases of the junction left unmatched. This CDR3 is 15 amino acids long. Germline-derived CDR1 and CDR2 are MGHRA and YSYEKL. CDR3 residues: CASSYGTSRWDEQFF. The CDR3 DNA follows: TGCGCCAGCAGCTACGGGACTAGCCGCTGGGATGAGCAGTTCTTC.

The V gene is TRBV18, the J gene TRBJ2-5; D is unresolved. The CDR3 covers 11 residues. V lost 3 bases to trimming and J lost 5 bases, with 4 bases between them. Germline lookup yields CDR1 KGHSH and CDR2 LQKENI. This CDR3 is CASSPEETQYF. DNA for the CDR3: TGTGCCAGCTCACCCGAGGAGACCCAGTACTTC.

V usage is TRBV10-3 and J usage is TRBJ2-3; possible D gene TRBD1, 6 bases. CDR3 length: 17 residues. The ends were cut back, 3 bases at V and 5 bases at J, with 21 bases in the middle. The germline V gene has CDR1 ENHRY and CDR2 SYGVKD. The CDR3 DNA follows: TGTGCCATCAGTGAACCGGGACAACCCAGTGGGGGAGATACGCAGTATTTT. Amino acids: CAISEPGQPSGGDTQYF.

CDR3 sequence (DNA): TGTGCCAGCAGCTTAGAACCGGGACAGGGCACGAACACTGAAGCTTTCTTT. Translation gives CASSLEPGQGTNTEAFF. The chain links TRBV7-9 to TRBJ1-1, with 9 bases aligning to TRBD1. The CDR3 spans 17 residues. V shed 1 base and J 1 base; nucleotides not matched to a gene: 7. Per germline, CDR1 SEHNR and CDR2 FQNEAQ (reference sequence).

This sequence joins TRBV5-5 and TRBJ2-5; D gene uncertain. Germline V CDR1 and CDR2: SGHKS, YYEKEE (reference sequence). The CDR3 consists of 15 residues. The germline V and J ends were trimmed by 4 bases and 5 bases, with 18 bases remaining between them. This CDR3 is CASSPRWTDGETQYF. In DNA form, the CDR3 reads TGTGCCAGCAGCCCAAGGTGGACGGACGGGGAGACCCAGTACTTC.

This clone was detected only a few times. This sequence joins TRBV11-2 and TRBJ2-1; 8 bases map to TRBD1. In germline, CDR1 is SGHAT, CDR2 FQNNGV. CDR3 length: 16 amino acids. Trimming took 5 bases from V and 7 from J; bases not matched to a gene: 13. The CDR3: CASSPPLGQGQNEQFF. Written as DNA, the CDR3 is TGTGCCAGCAGCCCACCCTTAGGACAGGGACAAAATGAGCAGTTCTTC.

CDR3 nucleotides: TGTGCCACCAAGACAGGGCGGAATTCACCCCTCCACTTT. It translates to CATKTGRNSPLHF. V gene TRBV6-5 combines with J gene TRBJ1-6; 7 positions agree with TRBD1. Germline-derived CDR1 and CDR2 are MNHEY and SVGAGI. The CDR3 loop spans 13 amino acids. J was trimmed by 7 bases and V by 10 bases; bases with no gene match: 7.

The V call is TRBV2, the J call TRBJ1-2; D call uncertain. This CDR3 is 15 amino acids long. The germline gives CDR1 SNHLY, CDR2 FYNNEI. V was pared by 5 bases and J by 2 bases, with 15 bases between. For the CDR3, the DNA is TGTGCCAGCAGTCTCTGGTTGGGCGAGAACTATGGCTACACCTTC. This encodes CASSLWLGENYGYTF.

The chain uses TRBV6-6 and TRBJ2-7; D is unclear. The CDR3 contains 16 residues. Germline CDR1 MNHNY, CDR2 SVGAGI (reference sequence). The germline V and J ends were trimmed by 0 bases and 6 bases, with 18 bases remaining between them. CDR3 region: CASSYSVATDKGEQYF. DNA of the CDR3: TGTGCCAGCAGTTACTCAGTCGCCACTGACAAGGGCGAGCAGTACTTC.

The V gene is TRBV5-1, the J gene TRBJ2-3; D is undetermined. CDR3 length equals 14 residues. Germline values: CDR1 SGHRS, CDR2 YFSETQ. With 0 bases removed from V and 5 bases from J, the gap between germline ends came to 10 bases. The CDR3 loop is CASSLDGTEDTQYF. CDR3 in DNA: TGCGCCAGCAGCTTGGATGGTACAGAAGATACGCAGTATTTT.

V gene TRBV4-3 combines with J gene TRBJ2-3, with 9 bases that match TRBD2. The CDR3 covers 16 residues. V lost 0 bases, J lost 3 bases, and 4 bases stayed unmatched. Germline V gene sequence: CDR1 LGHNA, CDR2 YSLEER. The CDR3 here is CASSQETRGGTDTQYF. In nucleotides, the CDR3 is TGCGCCAGCAGCCAAGAGACGCGGGGGGGAACAGATACGCAGTATTTT.

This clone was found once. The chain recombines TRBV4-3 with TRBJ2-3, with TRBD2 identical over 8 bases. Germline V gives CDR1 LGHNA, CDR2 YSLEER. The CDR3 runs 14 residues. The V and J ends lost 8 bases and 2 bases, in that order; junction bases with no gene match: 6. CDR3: CASRLGLDTDTQYF. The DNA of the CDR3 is TGCGCCAGCCGCCTGGGACTAGACACAGATACGCAGTATTTT.

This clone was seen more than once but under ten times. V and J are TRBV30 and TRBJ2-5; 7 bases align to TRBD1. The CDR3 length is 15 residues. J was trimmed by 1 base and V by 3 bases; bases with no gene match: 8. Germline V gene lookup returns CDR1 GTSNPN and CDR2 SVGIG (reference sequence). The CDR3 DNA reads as TGTGCCTGGAGCATCACAGACAGGGCCCAAGAGACCCAGTACTTC. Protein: CAWSITDRAQETQYF. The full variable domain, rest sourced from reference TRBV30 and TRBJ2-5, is SQTIHQWPATLVQPVGSPLSLECTVEGTSNPNLYWYRQAAGRGLQLLFYSVGIGQISSEVPQNLSASRPQDRQFILSSKKLLLSDSGFYLCAWSITDRAQETQYFGPGTRLLVL.

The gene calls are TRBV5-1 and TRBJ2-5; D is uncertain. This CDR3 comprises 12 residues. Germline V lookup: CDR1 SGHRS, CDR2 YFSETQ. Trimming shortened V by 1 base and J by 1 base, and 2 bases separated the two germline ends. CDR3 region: CASSLSQETQYF. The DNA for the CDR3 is TGCGCCAGCAGCTTGTCCCAAGAGACCCAGTACTTC.

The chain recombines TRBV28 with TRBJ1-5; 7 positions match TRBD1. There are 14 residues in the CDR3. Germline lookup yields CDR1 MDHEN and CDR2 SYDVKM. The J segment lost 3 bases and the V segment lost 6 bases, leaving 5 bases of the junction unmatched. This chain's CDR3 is CASRLTGFNQPQHF. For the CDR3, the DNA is TGTGCCAGCAGACTGACAGGGTTCAATCAGCCCCAGCATTTT.

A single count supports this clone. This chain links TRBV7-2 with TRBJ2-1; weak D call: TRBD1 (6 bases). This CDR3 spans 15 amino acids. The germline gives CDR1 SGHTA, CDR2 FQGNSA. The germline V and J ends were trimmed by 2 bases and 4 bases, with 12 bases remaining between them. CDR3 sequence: CASSLTGTPYNEQFF. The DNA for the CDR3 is TGTGCCAGCAGCTTAACCGGGACACCGTACAATGAGCAGTTCTTC.

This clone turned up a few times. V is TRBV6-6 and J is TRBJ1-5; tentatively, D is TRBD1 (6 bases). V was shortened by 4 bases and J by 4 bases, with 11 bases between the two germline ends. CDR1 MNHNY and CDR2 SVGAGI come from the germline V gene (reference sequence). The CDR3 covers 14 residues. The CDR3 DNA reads TGTGCCAGCAGTTGGGGAGGGGGAAATCAGCCCCAGCATTTT. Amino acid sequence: CASSWGGGNQPQHF.

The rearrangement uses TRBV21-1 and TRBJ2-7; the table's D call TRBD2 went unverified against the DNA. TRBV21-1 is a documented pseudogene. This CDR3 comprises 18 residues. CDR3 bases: TGTGCCAGCAGTCTGTCCGGGACAACCGGGACTAGCCGCTACGAGCAGTACTTC. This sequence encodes CASSLSGTTGTSRYEQYF.

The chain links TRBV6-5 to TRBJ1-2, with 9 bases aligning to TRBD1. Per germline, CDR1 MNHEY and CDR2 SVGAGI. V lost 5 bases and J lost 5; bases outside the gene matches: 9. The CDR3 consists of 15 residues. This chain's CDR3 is CASSRATGGSYGYTF. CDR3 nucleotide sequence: TGTGCCAGCAGTCGAGCGACAGGGGGTTCTTATGGCTACACCTTC.

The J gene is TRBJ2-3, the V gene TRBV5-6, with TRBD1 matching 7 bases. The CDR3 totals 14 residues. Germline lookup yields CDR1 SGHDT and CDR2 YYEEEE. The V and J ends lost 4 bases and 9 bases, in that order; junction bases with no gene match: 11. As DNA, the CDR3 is TGTGCCAGCAGCCCTGGGACAGCGCTCGAGACGCAGTATTTT. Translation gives CASSPGTALETQYF.

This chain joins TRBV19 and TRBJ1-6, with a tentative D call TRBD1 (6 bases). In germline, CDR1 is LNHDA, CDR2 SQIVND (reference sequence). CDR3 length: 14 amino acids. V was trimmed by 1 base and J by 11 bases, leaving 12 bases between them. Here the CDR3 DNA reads TGTGCCAGTAGTATAGTCGGCAGGGGTACACCCCTCCACTTT. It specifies CASSIVGRGTPLHF. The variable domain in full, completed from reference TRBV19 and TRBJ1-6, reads DGGITQSPKYLFRKEGQNVTLSCEQNLNHDAMYWYRQDPGQGLRLIYYSQIVNDFQKGDIAEGYSVSREKKESFPLTVTSAQKNPTAFYLCASSIVGRGTPLHFGNGTRLTVT.

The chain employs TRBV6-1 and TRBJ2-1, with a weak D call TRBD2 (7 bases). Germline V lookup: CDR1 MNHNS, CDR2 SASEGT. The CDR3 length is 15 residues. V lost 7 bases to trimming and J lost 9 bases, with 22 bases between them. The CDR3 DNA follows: TGTGCCAGCATCCAACTAGGGGGGGGGCTGAGTGAGCAGTTCTTC. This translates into CASIQLGGGLSEQFF.

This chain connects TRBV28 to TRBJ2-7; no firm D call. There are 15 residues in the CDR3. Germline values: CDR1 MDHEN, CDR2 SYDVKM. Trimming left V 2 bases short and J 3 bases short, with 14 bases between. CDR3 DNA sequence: TGTGCCAGCAGTTTACCCATGGGCGGCAACTACGAGCAGTACTTC. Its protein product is CASSLPMGGNYEQYF.

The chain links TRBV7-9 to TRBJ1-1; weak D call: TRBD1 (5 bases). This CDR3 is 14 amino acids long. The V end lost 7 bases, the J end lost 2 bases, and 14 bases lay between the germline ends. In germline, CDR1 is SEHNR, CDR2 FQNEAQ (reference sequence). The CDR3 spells CASNRGGDNTEAFF. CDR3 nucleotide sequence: TGTGCCAGCAACCGGGGAGGGGACAACACTGAAGCTTTCTTT. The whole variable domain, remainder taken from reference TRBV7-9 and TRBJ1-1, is DTGVSQNPRHKITKRGQNVTFRCDPISEHNRLYWYRQTLGQGPEFLTYFQNEAQLEKSRLLSDRFSAERPKGSFSTLEIQRTEQGDSAMYLCASNRGGDNTEAFFGQGTRLTVV.

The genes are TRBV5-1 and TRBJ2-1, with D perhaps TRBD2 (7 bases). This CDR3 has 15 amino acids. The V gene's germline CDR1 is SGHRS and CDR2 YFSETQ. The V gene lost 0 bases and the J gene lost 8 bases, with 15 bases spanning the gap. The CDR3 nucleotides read TGCGCCAGCAGCTTGGAGGTGGGGGGGCTGGATGAGCAGTTCTTC. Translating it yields CASSLEVGGLDEQFF.

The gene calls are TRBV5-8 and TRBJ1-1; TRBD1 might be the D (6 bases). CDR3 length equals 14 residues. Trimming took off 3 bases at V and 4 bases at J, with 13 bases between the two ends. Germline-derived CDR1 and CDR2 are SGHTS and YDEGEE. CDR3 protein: CASSSGDWGTEAFF. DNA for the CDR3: TGTGCCAGCAGCTCAGGGGATTGGGGCACTGAAGCTTTCTTT.

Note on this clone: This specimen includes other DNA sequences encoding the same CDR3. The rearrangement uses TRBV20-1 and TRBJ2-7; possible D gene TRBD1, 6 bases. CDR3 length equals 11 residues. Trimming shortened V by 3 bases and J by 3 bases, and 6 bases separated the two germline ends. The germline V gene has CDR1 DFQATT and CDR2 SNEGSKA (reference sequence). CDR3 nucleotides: TGCAGTGCTAGGGACAGCTACGAGCAGTACTTC. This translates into CSARDSYEQYF.

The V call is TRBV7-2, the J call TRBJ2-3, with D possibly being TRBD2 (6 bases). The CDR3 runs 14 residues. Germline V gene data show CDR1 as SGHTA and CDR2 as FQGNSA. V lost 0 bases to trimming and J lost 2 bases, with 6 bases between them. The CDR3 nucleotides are TGTGCCAGCAGCTTAGCGCGGGACACAGATACGCAGTATTTT. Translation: CASSLARDTDTQYF.

This CDR3 reads CASSLVNNYGYTF. CDR3 DNA sequence: TGTGCCAGCAGCTTAGTCAATAACTATGGCTACACCTTC. J is TRBJ1-2 and V is TRBV7-2; D is ambiguous. This CDR3 comprises 13 residues. Deletions cut 1 base from V and 1 base from J, with 4 bases between. CDR1 and CDR2 from the germline V gene are SGHTA and FQGNSA.

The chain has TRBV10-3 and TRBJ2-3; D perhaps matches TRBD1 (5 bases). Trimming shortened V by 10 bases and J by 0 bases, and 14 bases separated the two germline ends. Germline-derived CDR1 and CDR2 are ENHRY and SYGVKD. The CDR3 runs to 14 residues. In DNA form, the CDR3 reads TGTGCCACCCAAGACAGACTCAGCACAGATACGCAGTATTTT. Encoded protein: CATQDRLSTDTQYF.

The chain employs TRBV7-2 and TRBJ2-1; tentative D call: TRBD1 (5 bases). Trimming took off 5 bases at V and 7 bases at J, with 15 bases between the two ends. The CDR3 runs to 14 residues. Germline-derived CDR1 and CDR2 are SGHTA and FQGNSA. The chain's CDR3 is CASSLEGAWNEQFF. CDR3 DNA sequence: TGTGCCAGCAGCCTAGAAGGGGCCTGGAATGAGCAGTTCTTC. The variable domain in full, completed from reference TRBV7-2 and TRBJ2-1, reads GAGVSQSPSNKVTEKGKDVELRCDPISGHTALYWYRQSLGQGLEFLIYFQGNSAPDKSGLPSDRFSAERTGGSVSTLTIQRTQQEDSAVYLCASSLEGAWNEQFFGPGTRLTVL.